What follows are 27 T cell receptor beta chains derived from one specimen sequenced in a study of T-cell reconstitution after alpha-beta-depleted transplantation in children. A library of TCRbeta sequences, prepared with unique molecular identifiers, was generated. TCRdb re-derived calls from the PCR reads in MiXCR, one entry per CDR3 protein. The sample shows roughly 350,000 distinct CDR3 sequences, about a tenth of them seen only once. This material consisted of PBMCs from the stem cell graft donor, taken from the stem cell graft. These receptors all stem from a human donor who donated a stem cell graft to a child with acute lymphoblastic leukemia.

Only a few counts were recorded for this clonotype. The rearrangement links TRBV28 to TRBJ2-1; 7 bases agree with TRBD1. This CDR3 is built from 14 residues. With 6 bases clipped from V and 15 bases from J, the junction kept 17 bases outside the gene matches. The germline V gene has CDR1 MDHEN and CDR2 SYDVKM. CDR3 in amino acids: CASSPGQPTEGLFF. For the CDR3, the DNA is TGTGCCAGCAGCCCGGGACAGCCTACCGAGGGCCTGTTCTTC.

This chain uses TRBV5-1 with TRBJ1-1; TRBD1 agrees at 9 bases. This CDR3 has 14 amino acids. With 1 base clipped from V and 3 bases from J, the junction kept 1 base outside the gene matches. The V gene's germline CDR1 is SGHRS and CDR2 YFSETQ. CDR3 protein: CASSLNRGHTEAFF. CDR3 sequence (DNA): TGCGCCAGCAGCTTGAACAGGGGGCACACTGAAGCTTTCTTT.

This clonotype has a handful of counts. The chain joins TRBV25-1 to TRBJ2-3; 10 nucleotides line up with TRBD2. This CDR3 spans 14 amino acids. The germline gives CDR1 MGHDK, CDR2 SYGVNS. With 6 bases clipped from V and 5 bases from J, the junction kept 5 bases outside the gene matches. DNA of the CDR3: TGTGCCAGCAGCCCGGGACTAGCGATAGATACGCAGTATTTT. Residues: CASSPGLAIDTQYF.

This CDR3 is CASSVGSGRRAYEQYF. The CDR3 nucleotides read TGTGCCAGCAGCGTAGGTAGCGGGAGGCGTGCCTACGAGCAGTACTTC. This chain connects TRBV9 to TRBJ2-7; 10 nucleotides agree with TRBD2. Germline values: CDR1 SGDLS, CDR2 YYNGEE. Trimming at V came to 0 bases and at J to 2 bases, leaving 5 bases not matched to a gene. The CDR3 has 16 residues.

This clonotype was seen ten or more times. The chain combines TRBV5-1 with TRBJ2-1, with 8 bases aligning to TRBD1. CDR3 length: 16 amino acids. Germline V lookup: CDR1 SGHRS, CDR2 YFSETQ. The J segment lost 4 bases and the V segment lost 1 base, leaving 7 bases of the junction unmatched. This CDR3 reads CASSLRSGGPYNEQFF. The CDR3 coding sequence is TGCGCCAGCAGCTTGCGGTCAGGGGGCCCGTACAATGAGCAGTTCTTC.

J is TRBJ2-2 and V is TRBV7-9, with no clear D. CDR1 is SEHNR, CDR2 FQNEAQ, per germline (reference sequence). The germline V and J ends were trimmed by 4 bases and 6 bases, with 15 bases remaining between them. The CDR3 is 15 amino acids. The CDR3 region has the DNA TGTGCCAGCAGCTCCCCAGACCCAAGGTCCGGGGAGCTGTTTTTT. Amino acid sequence: CASSSPDPRSGELFF.

V usage is TRBV7-6 and J usage is TRBJ2-3; a possible D gene is TRBD2 (6 bases). Germline lookup yields CDR1 SGHVS and CDR2 FNYEAQ. The CDR3 length is 16 residues. V was cut by 2 bases and J by 1 base, with 13 bases left in between. The CDR3 DNA reads TGTGCCAGCAGCTTACGTCCGGGAGTCGGCACAGATACGCAGTATTTT. It yields the protein CASSLRPGVGTDTQYF.

This clonotype was counted ten times or more. V gene TRBV5-1 combines with J gene TRBJ2-3; D gene ambiguous. Trimming removed 2 bases from V and 2 bases from J, with 6 bases in between. Germline CDR1 reads SGHRS; CDR2 reads YFSETQ. The length of the CDR3 is 13 residues. The CDR3 region is CASSLIYTDTQYF. The CDR3 DNA reads TGCGCCAGCAGCTTAATTTACACAGATACGCAGTATTTT.

This clonotype has ten or more counts. The V call is TRBV12-3 or TRBV12-4, the J call TRBJ2-1, with unresolved D. Trimming stripped 0 bases from V and 2 bases from J, with 2 bases between. CDR3 length: 13 amino acids. Here the CDR3 DNA reads TGTGCCAGCAGTTTAGCCACCTACAATGAGCAGTTCTTC. Its translation: CASSLATYNEQFF.

The genes are TRBV12-3 or TRBV12-4 and TRBJ2-7; D gene uncertain. Between the trimmed V and J ends, which lost 6 bases and 0 bases, there was a span of 9 bases. The CDR3 is made up of 13 amino acids. This chain's CDR3 is CASRSAASYEQYF. CDR3 sequence (DNA): TGTGCCAGCAGGTCGGCAGCCTCCTACGAGCAGTACTTC.

This clonotype was picked up many times. The gene calls are TRBV7-2 and TRBJ1-5; the D gene is possibly TRBD1 (6 bases). The V end lost 6 bases, the J end lost 3 bases, and 12 bases lay between the germline ends. The CDR3 sequence is 14 residues long. CDR1 and CDR2 from the germline V gene are SGHTA and FQGNSA. The CDR3 DNA sequence: TGTGCCAGCAGTTATGGACAGCACAATCAGCCCCAGCATTTT. Protein sequence: CASSYGQHNQPQHF.

This chain uses TRBV18 with TRBJ2-3; the D is unclear. From germline, CDR1 is KGHSH and CDR2 LQKENI. CDR3 length: 14 residues. V lost 0 bases and J lost 0, with 4 bases in between. The CDR3 nucleotides are TGTGCCAGCTCACCACCCGGGAGCACAGATACGCAGTATTTT. Amino acids: CASSPPGSTDTQYF.

This clonotype has just a few counts. V and J are TRBV5-1 and TRBJ2-7; D possibly corresponds to TRBD2 (5 bases). V lost 2 bases and J 5 bases, leaving 11 bases between the germline ends. The CDR3 is 13 amino acids. Per germline, CDR1 SGHRS and CDR2 YFSETQ. This CDR3 reads CASSFGGPDEQYF. The CDR3 region has the DNA TGCGCCAGCAGCTTCGGCGGGCCCGACGAGCAGTACTTC.

The chain couples TRBV5-1 to TRBJ2-3; 14 nucleotides agree with TRBD2. The trim removed 3 bases at V and 4 bases at J, leaving 7 bases unmatched. The CDR3 totals 17 residues. In germline, CDR1 is SGHRS, CDR2 YFSETQ. In nucleotides, the CDR3 is TGCGCCAGCAGCTCCGGGACTAGCGGGAGTGACGCAGATACGCAGTATTTT. This sequence encodes CASSSGTSGSDADTQYF.

As to this clonotype: One junction end disagrees with the germline gene, perhaps due to a read error. The V and J genes are TRBV20-1 and TRBJ2-1; 15 bases line up with TRBD2. The CDR3 runs 16 residues. From germline, CDR1 is DFQATT and CDR2 SNEGSKA (reference sequence). CDR3 DNA: TGCAGTGCGCCAGGACTAGCGGGAGGGTTTTACAATGAGGAGTTCTTC. Translating gives CSAPGLAGGFYNEEFF.

The table lists this clonotype with a few counts. This chain connects TRBV5-1 to TRBJ1-1, with 7 bases matching TRBD1. The CDR3 loop spans 14 amino acids. V gave up 4 bases and J gave up 4 bases; unmatched junction bases: 7. Germline CDR1 and CDR2: SGHRS and YFSETQ. CDR3 loop: CASSLTGLATEAFF. DNA for the CDR3: TGCGCCAGCAGCCTGACAGGGTTGGCCACTGAAGCTTTCTTT.

The chain carries TRBV7-8 and TRBJ2-2; the D gene is possibly TRBD2 (5 bases). Germline V gene sequence: CDR1 SGHVS, CDR2 FQNEAQ. The CDR3 is 15 residues long. V lost 5 bases and J lost 6, with 16 bases in between. The CDR3 sequence: CASSPRGADPGELFF. In DNA form, the CDR3 reads TGTGCCAGCAGCCCCCGGGGTGCTGATCCCGGGGAGCTGTTTTTT. The full variable domain, rest sourced from reference TRBV7-8 and TRBJ2-2, is GAGVSQSPRYKVAKRGQDVALRCDPISGHVSLFWYQQALGQGPEFLTYFQNEAQLDKSGLPSDRFFAERPEGSVSTLKIQRTQQEDSAVYLCASSPRGADPGELFFGEGSRLTVL.

This clonotype was counted between two and nine times. The chain employs TRBV7-9 and TRBJ2-1; 8 bases match TRBD2. V was pared by 5 bases and J by 7 bases, with 13 bases of the junction left unmatched. Germline lookup yields CDR1 SEHNR and CDR2 FQNEAQ (reference sequence). The CDR3 is 16 residues long. The CDR3 protein is CASSAMPTSALNEQFF. Written as DNA, the CDR3 is TGTGCCAGCAGCGCAATGCCGACTAGCGCTTTAAATGAGCAGTTCTTC.

V is TRBV5-6 and J is TRBJ2-1; D is ambiguous. The CDR3 runs to 16 residues. Trimming removed 4 bases from V and 1 base from J, with 15 bases in between. CDR1 and CDR2 (germline): SGHDT, YYEEEE. For the CDR3, the DNA is TGTGCCAGCAGCGTCGGTCCCGGGTCTTCCTACAATGAGCAGTTCTTC. Amino acids: CASSVGPGSSYNEQFF. Full variable domain (remainder filled in from reference TRBV5-6 and TRBJ2-1): DAGVTQSPTHLIKTRGQQVTLRCSPKSGHDTVSWYQQALGQGPQFIFQYYEEEERQRGNFPDRFSGHQFPNYSSELNVNALLLGDSALYLCASSVGPGSSYNEQFFGPGTRLTVL.

This clonotype was detected only a few times. The rearrangement uses TRBV5-1 and TRBJ1-5; weak D call: TRBD1 (6 bases). The V end was cut by 4 bases, the J end by 7 bases, with 21 bases between. The CDR3 runs 16 residues. Germline V gene lookup returns CDR1 SGHRS and CDR2 YFSETQ. The CDR3 bases are TGCGCCAGCAGCCCCGCAGCGGGGGGGCAGGGGCAGCCCCAGCATTTT. This codes for CASSPAAGGQGQPQHF.

This clonotype has at least ten counts. One end of the junction varies from germline; a read error may be responsible. This rearrangement joins TRBV4-1 to TRBJ2-7, with a weak D call TRBD2 (6 bases). Germline loops: CDR1 MGHRA, CDR2 YSYEKL. The CDR3 extends over 12 amino acids. CDR3 loop: CASSQGRYEQYF. The CDR3 nucleotides read TGTGCCAGCAGCCAAGGGAGGTACGAGCAGTACTTC.

The chain has TRBV7-9 and TRBJ2-3, with TRBD2 identical over 11 bases. The CDR3 has 17 amino acids. Germline V CDR1 and CDR2: SEHNR, FQNEAQ (reference sequence). With 5 bases clipped from V and 2 bases from J, the junction kept 9 bases outside the gene matches. The CDR3 region is CASSHKRLAGLTDTQYF. Here the CDR3 DNA reads TGTGCCAGCAGCCATAAGAGACTAGCGGGACTCACAGATACGCAGTATTTT. Variable domain in full (rest from reference TRBV7-9 and TRBJ2-3): DTGVSQNPRHKITKRGQNVTFRCDPISEHNRLYWYRQTLGQGPEFLTYFQNEAQLEKSRLLSDRFSAERPKGSFSTLEIQRTEQGDSAMYLCASSHKRLAGLTDTQYFGPGTRLTVL.

In its sample, this clonotype was seen many times. V usage is TRBV5-1 and J usage is TRBJ2-7, with a tentative D call TRBD1 (6 bases). CDR1 SGHRS and CDR2 YFSETQ come from the germline V gene. The CDR3 runs 15 residues. The V end lost 0 bases, the J end lost 3 bases, and 13 bases lay between the germline ends. CDR3 bases: TGCGCCAGCAGCTTGGACACAGGGTTAAGCTACGAGCAGTACTTC. Its protein is CASSLDTGLSYEQYF.

This sequence joins TRBV4-3 and TRBJ2-1; TRBD2 might be the D (6 bases). The CDR3 has 13 amino acids. The V gene lost 4 bases and the J gene lost 8 bases, with 12 bases spanning the gap. The germline CDR1 and CDR2 sequences are LGHNA and YSLEER. CDR3 nucleotide sequence: TGCGCCAGCAGCCCACGAACGGGGGATGAGCAGTTCTTC. Protein: CASSPRTGDEQFF.

V gene TRBV4-1 combines with J gene TRBJ1-5, with TRBD1 matching 7 bases. Trimming removed 3 bases from V and 3 bases from J; junction bases left unmatched: 11. The CDR3 consists of 17 residues. The germline V gene encodes CDR1 MGHRA and CDR2 YSYEKL. This chain's CDR3 is CASSHLADRADNQPQHF. CDR3 DNA: TGCGCCAGCAGCCACTTGGCCGACAGGGCCGACAATCAGCCCCAGCATTTT.

A few counts support this clonotype. The chain carries TRBV5-1 and TRBJ2-7; TRBD2 matches 10 bases. Germline-derived CDR1 and CDR2 are SGHRS and YFSETQ. The CDR3 has 17 amino acids. J gave up 5 bases and V 3 bases, and 14 bases lay outside the gene matches. The CDR3 region has the DNA TGCGCCAGCAGCTCAGAATGGACTAGCGGAGTGGGGGACGAGCAGTACTTC. It translates to CASSSEWTSGVGDEQYF. The full variable domain, rest sourced from reference TRBV5-1 and TRBJ2-7, is KAGVTQTPRYLIKTRGQQVTLSCSPISGHRSVSWYQQTPGQGLQFLFEYFSETQRNKGNFPGRFSGRQFSNSRSEMNVSTLELGDSALYLCASSSEWTSGVGDEQYFGPGTRLTVT.

The chain is built from TRBV5-1 and TRBJ2-3, with 7 bases lining up with TRBD2. The CDR3 contains 13 residues. V lost 7 bases, J lost 1 base, and 3 bases stayed unmatched. Germline-derived CDR1 and CDR2 are SGHRS and YFSETQ. For the CDR3, the DNA is TGCGCCAGCGCGGGGGTTCGCACAGATACGCAGTATTTT. Translation gives CASAGVRTDTQYF.